A single sample gave rise to the 5 T cell receptor beta chains below, sequenced in a study of T cell responses to AZD1222 COVID-19 vaccine. Some clones are missing from TCRdb's copy, which holds only in-frame ones; the method was immunoSEQ multiplex PCR. The sample comprises about 99,000 clones, about 93% of which are singletons, and around 5% rests with the top ten. This specimen consisted of peripheral blood, obtained on day 0 of AZD1222 vaccination. These receptors originate from an adult in good health.

The CDR3 bases are TGTGCCAGCAGGGAGGACATGGAGAACACTGAAGCTTTCTTT. Translating gives CASREDMENTEAFF. J is TRBJ1-1 and V is TRBV2, with D perhaps matching TRBD1 (5 bases). V lost 6 bases, J lost 1 base, and 12 bases lay in between. Germline loops: CDR1 SNHLY, CDR2 FYNNEI. This CDR3 is built from 14 residues.

V is TRBV9 and J is TRBJ2-2; possibly TRBD2 for D (6 bases). The CDR3 length is 16 residues. Trimming pared 0 bases from V and 2 bases from J, leaving 11 bases between. Germline V gene sequence: CDR1 SGDLS, CDR2 YYNGEE. CDR3 nucleotides: TGTGCCAGCAGCGTAGGGCGGGGTATCAACACCGGGGAGCTGTTTTTT. It translates to CASSVGRGINTGELFF.

The rearrangement uses TRBV24-1 and TRBJ2-1, with 8 bases matching TRBD1. V lost 9 bases to trimming and J lost 0 bases; unmatched junction nucleotides: 0. Germline V gene sequence: CDR1 KGHDR, CDR2 SFDVKD. The CDR3 runs 13 residues. DNA of the CDR3: TGTGCCACCGGACAGGGCTCCTACAATGAGCAGTTCTTC. Its translation is CATGQGSYNEQFF.

The V call is TRBV9, the J call TRBJ1-2; 7 bases are a match to TRBD1. Trimming cost V 4 bases and J 4 bases; bases outside gene matches: 10. Germline CDR1 is SGDLS and CDR2 is YYNGEE. The CDR3 consists of 15 residues. For the CDR3, the DNA is TGTGCCAGCAGCAGACGGGACAGCGAACGCTATGGCTACACCTTC. This codes for CASSRRDSERYGYTF.

The gene calls are TRBV28 and TRBJ1-1; no clear D gene. The V gene lost 4 bases and the J gene lost 5 bases, with 8 bases spanning the gap. Germline lookup yields CDR1 MDHEN and CDR2 SYDVKM. The CDR3 spans 12 residues. The CDR3 spells CASSYSLTEAFF. DNA for the CDR3: TGTGCCAGCAGTTACAGTCTGACTGAAGCTTTCTTT.